A single T cell receptor (beta chain) is shown here with its context. Germline V lookup: CDR1 MDHEN, CDR2 SYDVKM. The CDR3 contains 15 residues. The V end lost 6 bases, the J end lost 0 bases, and 14 bases lay between the germline ends. The sample belongs to a study of cytomegalovirus exposure and HLA in healthy donors. 60 Vbeta and 13 Jbeta primers were used in PCR. Method: immunoSEQ multiplex PCR; TCRdb's copy keeps in-frame clones and lacks some. This table holds roughly 130,000 clones, 80% to 85% found once. This clonotype originated in a human donor in good health. The sequenced sample consisted of PBMCs. The V call is TRBV28, the J call TRBJ1-1; TRBD1 might be the D (5 bases). The CDR3 region is CASSPQAPMNTEAFF. The CDR3 DNA reads TGTGCCAGCAGCCCACAGGCCCCCATGAACACTGAAGCTTTCTTT.